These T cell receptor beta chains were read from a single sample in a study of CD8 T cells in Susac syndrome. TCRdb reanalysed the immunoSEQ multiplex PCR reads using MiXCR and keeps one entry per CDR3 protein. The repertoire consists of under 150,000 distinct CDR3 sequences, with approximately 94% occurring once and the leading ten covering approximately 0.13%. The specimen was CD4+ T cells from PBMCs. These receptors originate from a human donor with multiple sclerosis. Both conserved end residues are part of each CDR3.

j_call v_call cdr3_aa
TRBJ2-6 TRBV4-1 CASSQVKRAGANVLTF
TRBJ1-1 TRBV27 CASSPAGGAGVGTEAFF
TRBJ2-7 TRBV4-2 CASSQGLAASEQYF
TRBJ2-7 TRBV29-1 CSMQERSYEQYF
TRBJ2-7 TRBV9 CASSAPDREHEQYF
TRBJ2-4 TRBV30 CAWRAGENIQYF
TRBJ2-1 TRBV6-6 CAIGRDSYNEQFF
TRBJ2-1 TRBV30 CALRSVDNEQFF
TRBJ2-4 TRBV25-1 CASSEWAGTGTENIQYF
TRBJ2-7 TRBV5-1 CASSLEGALDEQYF
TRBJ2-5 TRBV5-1 CASSRAAQETQYF
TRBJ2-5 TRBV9 CASSVFGGVVQETQYF
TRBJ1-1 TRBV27 CASSRQENTEAFF
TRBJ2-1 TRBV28 CASSSGGSYNEQFF
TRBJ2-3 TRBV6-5 CASRLAGKDTQYF
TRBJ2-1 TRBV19 CASSIVNEQFF
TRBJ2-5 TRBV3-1 CASAAADIETQYF
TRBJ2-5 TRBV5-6 CASSPRTGWQETQYF
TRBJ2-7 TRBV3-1 CASSQDTPPSYEQYF
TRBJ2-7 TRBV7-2 CASSLRHKTYEQYF
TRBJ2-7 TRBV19 CASSILGSSYEQYF
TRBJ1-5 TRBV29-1 CSVAASNQPQHF
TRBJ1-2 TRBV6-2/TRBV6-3 CASTYHYRDGYGYTF
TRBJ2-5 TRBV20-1 CSAGPSGRGETQYF
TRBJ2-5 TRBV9 CASSVGSGGHQETQYF
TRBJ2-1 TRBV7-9 CASSLRDRVNEQFF
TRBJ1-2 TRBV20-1 CSAADRVNYGYTF
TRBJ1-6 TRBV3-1 CASNTDGFGNPLHF
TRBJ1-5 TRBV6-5 CATWGQKDQPQHF
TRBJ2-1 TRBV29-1 CSVGTSGDEQFF
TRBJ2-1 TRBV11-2 CASSSPRKREWYEQFF
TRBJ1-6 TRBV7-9 CASSGATVNSPLHF
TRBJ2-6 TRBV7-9 CASSPQVDSGANVLTF
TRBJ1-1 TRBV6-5 CASSSPGQSLPSAAFF
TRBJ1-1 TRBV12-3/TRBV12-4 CASSLVPGGFTEAFF
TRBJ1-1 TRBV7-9 CASSDRNGRNTEAFF
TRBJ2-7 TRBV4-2 CASSQERGGRGEQYF
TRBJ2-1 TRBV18 CASSPGQAFPVFF
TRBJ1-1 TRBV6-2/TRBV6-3 CASQRTANTEAFF
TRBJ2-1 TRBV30 CAWNLQGNEQFF
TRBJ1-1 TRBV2 CASQAGLLMNTEAFF
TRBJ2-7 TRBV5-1 CASSQPGTWGSDYEQHF
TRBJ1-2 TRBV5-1 CASSLGRRDGYTF
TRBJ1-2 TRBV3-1 CASTRADRIDGYTF
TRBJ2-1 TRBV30 CALGLAGGHNEQFF
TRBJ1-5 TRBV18 CASSPDREAQPQHF